These T cell receptor beta chains were read from a single sample in a study of blood T cells in healthy people across ages. TCRdb analysed the 5' RACE reads with MiXCR anew, one entry per CDR3 protein. Of about 1,500,000 distinct CDR3 sequences listed, about 28% are singletons. Sequenced: blood. Receptors were obtained from a woman aged 25 to 39 in good health. CDR3s include the opening cysteine and the closing phenylalanine or tryptophan. D genes are given only for firm matches. A clone size is listed for some rows: how often the clone was seen (once, few, many), or a class if it is expanded.

j_call: TRBJ2-7; v_call: TRBV29-1; d_call: .; clone_size: many; cdr3_nt: TGCAGCGTTATACCGGGAGCAGAAAACGAGCAGTACTTC; cdr3_aa: CSVIPGAENEQYF
j_call: TRBJ1-1; v_call: TRBV6-5; d_call: .; clone_size: .; cdr3_nt: TGTGCCAGCAGTTCTATTGCTCAGCGGGGCACTGAAGCTTTCTTT; cdr3_aa: CASSSIAQRGTEAFF
j_call: TRBJ2-1; v_call: TRBV7-2; d_call: .; clone_size: few; cdr3_nt: TGTGCCAGCAGCCGCACTATGAGCAATGAGCAGTTCTTC; cdr3_aa: CASSRTMSNEQFF
j_call: TRBJ2-7; v_call: TRBV27; d_call: .; clone_size: .; cdr3_nt: TGTGCCAGCAGTTTTTACCAGAATAGCGCAACCAAGCAGTACTTC; cdr3_aa: CASSFYQNSATKQYF
j_call: TRBJ2-1; v_call: TRBV10-3; d_call: TRBD1; clone_size: many; cdr3_nt: TGTGCCATCAGGATAACAGGGGATGAGCAGTTCTTC; cdr3_aa: CAIRITGDEQFF
j_call: TRBJ1-6; v_call: TRBV30; d_call: .; clone_size: .; cdr3_nt: TGTGCCTGGAGTCCCGCGGTGCTATCACCCCTCCACTTT; cdr3_aa: CAWSPAVLSPLHF
j_call: TRBJ2-1; v_call: TRBV2; d_call: TRBD2; clone_size: .; cdr3_nt: TGTGCCTGCAGTCGGGGCGGACTAGCGGGGGCCTACAATGAGCAGTTCTTC; cdr3_aa: CACSRGGLAGAYNEQFF
j_call: TRBJ2-7; v_call: TRBV20-1; d_call: TRBD1; clone_size: few; cdr3_nt: TGCAGTGCTAGAGGCCCGGGACAGGGGATTGACGAGCAGTACTTC; cdr3_aa: CSARGPGQGIDEQYF
j_call: TRBJ1-1; v_call: TRBV6-2/TRBV6-3; d_call: .; clone_size: .; cdr3_nt: TGTGCCAGCAGCGTTGATGTGAACACTGAAGCTTTCTTT; cdr3_aa: CASSVDVNTEAFF
j_call: TRBJ2-7; v_call: TRBV28; d_call: .; clone_size: .; cdr3_nt: TGTGCCAGCAGTGGGCCCCGCCGCGGGTGGGACTACGAGCAGTACTTC; cdr3_aa: CASSGPRRGWDYEQYF
j_call: TRBJ1-2; v_call: TRBV5-6; d_call: .; clone_size: .; cdr3_nt: TGTGCCAGCAGCTCCCCGGGGCCGAAACTAGGAGGCTACACCTTC; cdr3_aa: CASSSPGPKLGGYTF
j_call: TRBJ1-2; v_call: TRBV29-1; d_call: TRBD1; clone_size: .; cdr3_nt: TGCAGCGTTGAAATTAGCGCAGGGGGCTATGGCTACACCTTC; cdr3_aa: CSVEISAGGYGYTF
j_call: TRBJ1-2; v_call: TRBV11-2; d_call: .; clone_size: .; cdr3_nt: TGTGCCAGCAGCTTAGGAGGGTACAATGGCTACACCTTC; cdr3_aa: CASSLGGYNGYTF
j_call: TRBJ1-1; v_call: TRBV29-1; d_call: .; clone_size: few; cdr3_nt: TGCAGCGTTGAAGTCCCAGGGGACACTGAAGCTTTCTTT; cdr3_aa: CSVEVPGDTEAFF
j_call: TRBJ2-3; v_call: TRBV4-1; d_call: TRBD2; clone_size: few; cdr3_nt: TGCGCCAGCAGCGCCGACCAGACTAGCGGGGGGGCAGATACGCAGTATTTT; cdr3_aa: CASSADQTSGGADTQYF
j_call: TRBJ2-5; v_call: TRBV27; d_call: TRBD2; clone_size: few; cdr3_nt: TGTGCCAGCCAGGCGGTAGCGGGGGGCAACCAAGAGACCCAGTACTTC; cdr3_aa: CASQAVAGGNQETQYF
j_call: TRBJ1-3; v_call: TRBV5-5; d_call: .; clone_size: .; cdr3_nt: TGTGCCAGCAGCCGGGGGGACGGCTCTGGAAACACCATATATTTT; cdr3_aa: CASSRGDGSGNTIYF
j_call: TRBJ1-1; v_call: TRBV18; d_call: TRBD1; clone_size: once; cdr3_nt: TGTGCCAGCTCATCCATCGACAGGGTGAACACTGAAGCTTTCTTT; cdr3_aa: CASSSIDRVNTEAFF
j_call: TRBJ2-1; v_call: TRBV6-1; d_call: .; clone_size: few; cdr3_nt: TGTGCCAGCAGTGATGGGACGCCCGGCTACAATGAGCAGTTCTTC; cdr3_aa: CASSDGTPGYNEQFF
j_call: TRBJ2-1; v_call: TRBV20-1; d_call: .; clone_size: .; cdr3_nt: TGCAGTGCTTTTGGCGGAGGCTCCTACAATGAGCAGTTCTTC; cdr3_aa: CSAFGGGSYNEQFF
j_call: TRBJ2-1; v_call: TRBV29-1; d_call: .; clone_size: many; cdr3_nt: TGCAGCGTGACCTGGACTGGCGACGGTGAGCAGTTCTTC; cdr3_aa: CSVTWTGDGEQFF
j_call: TRBJ1-1; v_call: TRBV12-3/TRBV12-4; d_call: TRBD1; clone_size: .; cdr3_nt: TGTGCCAGCAGTTTCGGGACAGGGGCTGAAGCTTTCTTT; cdr3_aa: CASSFGTGAEAFF
j_call: TRBJ1-1; v_call: TRBV25-1; d_call: .; clone_size: once; cdr3_nt: TGTGCCAGCAGTTACCGGGAGGGTATGAACACTGAAGCTTTCTTC; cdr3_aa: CASSYREGMNTEAFF
j_call: TRBJ2-3; v_call: TRBV15; d_call: .; clone_size: few; cdr3_nt: TGTGCCACCGGCGGCGGCTCTAGCACAGATACGCAGTATTTT; cdr3_aa: CATGGGSSTDTQYF
j_call: TRBJ1-1; v_call: TRBV20-1; d_call: .; clone_size: many; cdr3_nt: TGCAGTGCTAGAGTGGCACTCAGAAACACTGAAGCTTTCTTT; cdr3_aa: CSARVALRNTEAFF
j_call: TRBJ2-1; v_call: TRBV6-1; d_call: TRBD2; clone_size: .; cdr3_nt: TGTGCCAGCAGTGCATCACTAGCGGGACCCTACAATGAGCAGTTCTTC; cdr3_aa: CASSASLAGPYNEQFF
j_call: TRBJ2-1; v_call: TRBV24-1; d_call: .; clone_size: few; cdr3_nt: TGTGCCACCAGTGACGAGGAGGCGGGAATGTTCTTC; cdr3_aa: CATSDEEAGMFF
j_call: TRBJ2-5; v_call: TRBV12-5; d_call: TRBD2; clone_size: many; cdr3_nt: TGTGCTAGTGGTGTCGGGACTACCCAAGAGACCCAGTACTTC; cdr3_aa: CASGVGTTQETQYF
j_call: TRBJ2-1; v_call: TRBV6-2/TRBV6-3; d_call: .; clone_size: .; cdr3_nt: TGTGCCAGCAGGTCAACTGGGAATGAGCAGTTCTTC; cdr3_aa: CASRSTGNEQFF
j_call: TRBJ2-6; v_call: TRBV5-1; d_call: .; clone_size: many; cdr3_nt: TGCGCCAGCGAACCCACCTCTGGGGCCAACGTCCTGACTTTC; cdr3_aa: CASEPTSGANVLTF
j_call: TRBJ2-4; v_call: TRBV19; d_call: .; clone_size: .; cdr3_nt: TGTGCCAGTAGCTCCACCTGGGGAGGCCCTTGGGGGACCCTTCAGTACTTC; cdr3_aa: CASSSTWGGPWGTLQYF
j_call: TRBJ1-1; v_call: TRBV5-1; d_call: .; clone_size: few; cdr3_nt: TGCGCCAGCAGCGGTGGTACGGTTGAAGCTTTCTTT; cdr3_aa: CASSGGTVEAFF
j_call: TRBJ2-5; v_call: TRBV4-2; d_call: TRBD2; clone_size: few; cdr3_nt: TGTGCCAGCAGCCAAGATCGGTTAGCGGGGGGGCCCGGCCAGACCCAGTACTTC; cdr3_aa: CASSQDRLAGGPGQTQYF
j_call: TRBJ2-7; v_call: TRBV5-5; d_call: TRBD2; clone_size: .; cdr3_nt: TGTGCCAGCAGCTGGGGGACTAGCGGTGCCTACGAGCAGTACTTC; cdr3_aa: CASSWGTSGAYEQYF
j_call: TRBJ1-2; v_call: TRBV7-2; d_call: .; clone_size: .; cdr3_nt: TGTGCCAGCAGCTTAGCGGGTGCAGGGTTTAGTGGCTACACCTTC; cdr3_aa: CASSLAGAGFSGYTF
j_call: TRBJ2-3; v_call: TRBV20-1; d_call: TRBD2; clone_size: .; cdr3_nt: TGCAGTGCTACCCCCACTAGCGGGGGGTTGGGAGATACGCAGTATTTT; cdr3_aa: CSATPTSGGLGDTQYF
j_call: TRBJ2-2; v_call: TRBV11-3; d_call: .; clone_size: .; cdr3_nt: TGTGCCAGCAGCTTAGATCGAGGAGCCGGGGAGCTGTTTTTT; cdr3_aa: CASSLDRGAGELFF
j_call: TRBJ2-5; v_call: TRBV12-3/TRBV12-4; d_call: .; clone_size: .; cdr3_nt: TGTGCCAGCAGGGCGGACAGTCAAGAGACCCAGTACTTC; cdr3_aa: CASRADSQETQYF
j_call: TRBJ2-4; v_call: TRBV20-1; d_call: TRBD2; clone_size: .; cdr3_nt: TGCAGTGCTAGCGGGAGGGACCCAAACATTCAGTACTTC; cdr3_aa: CSASGRDPNIQYF
j_call: TRBJ2-1; v_call: TRBV6-2/TRBV6-3; d_call: TRBD2; clone_size: .; cdr3_nt: TGTGCCAGCAGTTACTGGTCCAGCGGGGGGGCAGGGGAGCAGTTCTTC; cdr3_aa: CASSYWSSGGAGEQFF
j_call: TRBJ1-1; v_call: TRBV20-1; d_call: .; clone_size: few; cdr3_nt: TGCAGTGCTAGAGATAGGAGGGGCTCCTCTGAAGCTTTCTTT; cdr3_aa: CSARDRRGSSEAFF
j_call: TRBJ2-7; v_call: TRBV9; d_call: TRBD2; clone_size: many; cdr3_nt: TGTGCCAGCAGCGTCTCCCCGGGGGGCGGGAGGAACCACGAGCAGTACTTC; cdr3_aa: CASSVSPGGGRNHEQYF
j_call: TRBJ1-4; v_call: TRBV28; d_call: TRBD1; clone_size: .; cdr3_nt: TGTGCCAGCAGCGGGACAGGGTCCCCTAATGAAAAACTGTTTTTT; cdr3_aa: CASSGTGSPNEKLFF
j_call: TRBJ1-2; v_call: TRBV20-1; d_call: TRBD1; clone_size: .; cdr3_nt: TGCAGTGTTGTGCGGGGGACAGGGGGCGTCAATCACGGCTACACCTTC; cdr3_aa: CSVVRGTGGVNHGYTF
j_call: TRBJ2-3; v_call: TRBV5-1; d_call: TRBD2; clone_size: .; cdr3_nt: TGCGCCAGCAGCTTCGGGACTAGCGGGGGGCTCACAGATACGCAGTATTTT; cdr3_aa: CASSFGTSGGLTDTQYF
j_call: TRBJ1-1; v_call: TRBV28; d_call: .; clone_size: once; cdr3_nt: TGTGCCAGCCGTGGGGGGGCGGGGAACACTGAAGCTTTCTTT; cdr3_aa: CASRGGAGNTEAFF
j_call: TRBJ2-4; v_call: TRBV5-6; d_call: .; clone_size: few; cdr3_nt: TGTGCCAGCAGCTGGAGCCGGATGCGAGCCAAAAACATTCAGTACTTC; cdr3_aa: CASSWSRMRAKNIQYF
j_call: TRBJ1-1; v_call: TRBV6-5; d_call: .; clone_size: many; cdr3_nt: TGTGCCAGCAGTTCCTGGGTGGGGAACACTGAAGCTTTCTTT; cdr3_aa: CASSSWVGNTEAFF
j_call: TRBJ2-1; v_call: TRBV6-2/TRBV6-3; d_call: TRBD1; clone_size: once; cdr3_nt: TGTGCCAGCAGGTACCGGGACAGCTCCTACAATGAGCAGTTCTTC; cdr3_aa: CASRYRDSSYNEQFF
j_call: TRBJ2-2; v_call: TRBV5-5; d_call: .; clone_size: .; cdr3_nt: TGTGCCAGCACCAAATCCTTCCCGGGCTCCGGGGAGCTGTTTTTT; cdr3_aa: CASTKSFPGSGELFF
j_call: TRBJ2-7; v_call: TRBV11-3; d_call: .; clone_size: .; cdr3_nt: TGTGCCCCACCACAGGGCTCCCACTCCTACGAGCAGTACTTC; cdr3_aa: CAPPQGSHSYEQYF
j_call: TRBJ2-5; v_call: TRBV15; d_call: .; clone_size: .; cdr3_nt: TGTGCCACCAGCAGAGATTCCCTACGAGAGACCCAGTACTTC; cdr3_aa: CATSRDSLRETQYF
j_call: TRBJ2-3; v_call: TRBV20-1; d_call: TRBD2; clone_size: .; cdr3_nt: TGCAGTGCTTTCGGACTAGCGGGGGGAAGCACAGATACGCAGTATTTT; cdr3_aa: CSAFGLAGGSTDTQYF
j_call: TRBJ2-7; v_call: TRBV10-3; d_call: .; clone_size: many; cdr3_nt: TGTGCCATCAGTGAGTCGATCGGTGGAGGGGGGGCCACCTACGAGCAGTACTTC; cdr3_aa: CAISESIGGGGATYEQYF
j_call: TRBJ2-3; v_call: TRBV10-1; d_call: .; clone_size: few; cdr3_nt: TGCGCCAGCAGGGCCGGGACCGACACCTTGGATACGCAGTATTTT; cdr3_aa: CASRAGTDTLDTQYF
j_call: TRBJ2-7; v_call: TRBV5-5; d_call: TRBD1; clone_size: .; cdr3_nt: TGTGCCAGCAGCGGCCGACAGGGGCAGTACTTC; cdr3_aa: CASSGRQGQYF